The present entry profiles one T cell receptor (beta chain) with its context. Repertoires were generated with immunoSEQ multiplex PCR, while TCRdb's copy carries only in-frame clones and drops some. The table has some 640,000 clones, around 87% seen once. The data were taken from a study of shared T cell receptors in the human thymus. CDR3 length equals 15 residues. Germline CDR1 and CDR2: SGHNT and YYREEE (reference sequence). Trimming cost V 2 bases and J 3 bases, with 15 bases left between them. The sample also formed part of further work on human thymus T cells. As that report states: Repertoires from thymus and blood appeared to show biased V and J gene usage.

The source of this sequence is a boy under three years old with a congenital heart defect. The chain has TRBV5-4 and TRBJ2-7, with a weak D call TRBD2 (6 bases). The sequencing sample was made of thymocytes. The CDR3 here is CASSFDQGGYYEQYF. The CDR3 nucleotides are TGTGCCAGCAGCTTTGATCAGGGAGGTTACTACGAGCAGTACTTC. The whole variable domain, remainder taken from reference TRBV5-4 and TRBJ2-7, is ETGVTQSPTHLIKTRGQQVTLRCSSQSGHNTVSWYQQALGQGPQFIFQYYREEENGRGNFPPRFSGLQFPNYSSELNVNALELDDSALYLCASSFDQGGYYEQYFGPGTRLTVT.